This T cell receptor (beta chain) emerged from a study of spatial heterogeneity in lung cancer (dated by TCRdb to the late 2010s). Concerning the study at large: More beta-chain than alpha-chain transcripts were consistently detected, likely reflecting higher beta-chain transcript abundance. TCR alpha and beta repertoires were quantitatively compared across multiple tumor regions, matched nontumor lung and blood in non-small cell lung cancer. The study linked features of the TCR repertoire to counts of nonsynonymous mutations, which were determined by whole-exome sequencing of tumor tissue. In the raw uncorrected reads, each unique combination of TCR and UMI appeared more than ten times on average. Both alpha and beta chains were TCR-sequenced in samples taken at surgery, namely 220 tumor regions, more than 62 matched nontumor lung samples and about 58 PBMC samples.

This clonotype was counted ten times or more. There is no known antigen for this receptor. Base quality data are lacking; no much larger clone is found one base away. This beta chain is an unintended read in a library built for alpha chains; its size means little. Inclusive of the bounding cysteine and phenylalanine, the CDR3 is 13 residues long. The DNA shown is the 39-base CDR3, in frame from base 1. The trim is 0 bases for V and 7 bases for J, with a gap of 10 bases between the germline ends. CDR1 and CDR2, per the germline V gene, are MNHNS and SASEGT. On the study overall, not on this receptor specifically: Additional single-cell paired TCR alpha and beta sequencing was considered necessary to confirm, at a functional level, the hypothesis that regional TCRs recognize regional mutations.

The library relied on 5' RACE. TCRdb records NextSeq 500 as the sequencer. To allow correction of PCR and sequencing errors, the TCR library protocol tagged every TCR cDNA molecule with a unique molecular identifier. The original pipeline was this. Decombinator tools were used for TCR identification, UMI-based error correction and CDR3 extraction. Expanded TCRs were defined as those above a frequency of 2 per 1,000, corresponding to the top 1% of the tumor frequency distribution. Renyi diversity was calculated using the R vegan package after each repertoire was subsampled 100 times to 5,000 TCRs. To build CDR3 similarity networks, amino acid triplet string-kernel similarity was used, and CDR3s were connected when their pairwise similarity was above 0.82. TCRdb reanalyzed the raw reads on its own, using fastp at Q25 for trimming and MiXCR for clone calling, and kept in-frame beta chains. Every entry covers one CDR3 protein and lists the most common genes and DNA from its rows. The V and J calls, along with clone size, are taken from TCRdb and not from the paper's own processing. A total of more than 10,000 distinct CDR3 sequences appear in this sample, 5% to 5.5% of them only once. The ten largest clones represent 35% to 40% of the sample.

This specimen's time point label, interpreted: sample taken at primary tumor resection. For TCR sequencing, whole RNA was extracted from tumor and nontumor lung tissue, or from cryopreserved PBMC samples, and no cell sorting was done. Donors were some 67 patients with early-stage, untreated non-small cell lung cancer from the lung TRACERx cohort. A patient was chosen for TCR sequencing only when enough RNA was available from at least two tumor regions. Source: lung tumor tissue, taken at surgery. The V gene is TRBV6-1 and the J gene is TRBJ2-7, with the D gene not clear enough to name. The TCR sequence derives from a human donor with early-stage non-small cell lung cancer. CDR3 region: CASSEAWVREQYF. The DNA reads as follows: TGTGCCAGCAGTGAAGCCTGGGTGAGGGAGCAGTACTTC.